This is a list of T cell receptor beta chains from one sample in a study of STAT3 mutations in large granular lymphocyte leukemia. Method: immunoSEQ multiplex PCR; TCRdb's copy keeps in-frame clones and lacks some. This table has roughly 46,000 clones, roughly 81% appearing once. Source material: PBMCs. These receptors were collected from a human donor with T large granular lymphocyte leukemia. Some clones in this sample may be carry-over from other donors' samples. Both conserved end residues are part of each CDR3. The D gene is left open where the match is weak. Size tells how often a clone was seen (once, few, many) or the class of an expanded clone, and some rows leave it out.

>-|TRBV2|-|TRBJ2-5
TGTGCCAGCAGGGACCGGGGACTTTCCCAAGAGACCCAGTACTTC
CASRDRGLSQETQYF
>once|TRBV5-4|-|TRBJ2-2
TGTGCCAGCACCGTTGGACCCTCCCGGGGGGCAGGCGGGGAGCTGTTTTTT
CASTVGPSRGAGGELFF
>-|TRBV27|-|TRBJ1-4
TGTGCCAGCAGAAGATCGAGGGGGGGGGCGGAAAAACTGTTTTTT
CASRRSRGGAEKLFF
>-|TRBV18|TRBD1|TRBJ1-5
TGTGCCAGCTCCCCCAGGGGGGGCGCGGGCAATCAGCCCCAGCATTTT
CASSPRGGAGNQPQHF
>-|TRBV28|TRBD2|TRBJ2-3
TGTGCCAGCAGTGCCTCGGCGGGGGGGATAGATACGCAGTATTTT
CASSASAGGIDTQYF
>once|TRBV4-1|TRBD1|TRBJ1-3
TGCGCCAGCAGCCAGGGCTTCGGGACAGTCTCTGGAAACACCATATATTTT
CASSQGFGTVSGNTIYF
>-|TRBV29-1|-|TRBJ2-6
TGCAGCGTTGGGATGGCCTCCTCTGGGGCCAACGTCCTGACTTTC
CSVGMASSGANVLTF
>-|TRBV2|-|TRBJ1-5
TGTGCCAGCAGTACCACAGGAAGCAATCAGCCCCAGCATTTT
CASSTTGSNQPQHF
>-|TRBV6-6|-|TRBJ2-2
TGTGCCAGCAGCCCCGCGTGGGCGTATACCGGGGAGCTGTTTTTT
CASSPAWAYTGELFF
>-|TRBV29-1|-|TRBJ2-7
TGCAGCGTTGAATCCAGGGATCGTTACGAGCAGTACTTC
CSVESRDRYEQYF
>-|TRBV30|-|TRBJ2-1
TGTGCCTGGAGTGGGGTAATGCATGAGCAGTTCTTC
CAWSGVMHEQFF
>-|TRBV10-3|-|TRBJ1-5
TGTGCCATCAGTGGGGGGGCGAGCAATCAGCCCCAGCATTTT
CAISGGASNQPQHF
>-|TRBV7-9|-|TRBJ2-5
TGTGCCAGCAGCTTATGGGGACACTCACAAGAGACCCAGTACTTC
CASSLWGHSQETQYF
>few|TRBV2|-|TRBJ2-2
TGTGCCAGCAGTGTAAGGGGGGCCGGGGAGCTGTTTTTT
CASSVRGAGELFF
>-|TRBV9|TRBD1|TRBJ1-2
TGTGCCAGCAGCTCGGGTGGGGCAGGGGGGTTCTACGGCTACACCTTC
CASSSGGAGGFYGYTF
>-|TRBV5-1|-|TRBJ1-2
TGCGCCAGCAGCTTGAGGAGTGACTATGGCTACACCTTC
CASSLRSDYGYTF
>-|TRBV7-9|-|TRBJ2-2
TGTGCCAGCAACCCCGCCCTGGACCGCGGCGGGGAGCTGTTTTTT
CASNPALDRGGELFF
>-|TRBV25-1|TRBD1|TRBJ2-5
TGTGCCAGCAGTGAACCGGGACAGCCCCAAGAGACCCAGTACTTC
CASSEPGQPQETQYF
>-|TRBV28|TRBD1|TRBJ1-2
TGTGCCAGCAGCATAGGGGACAGGGCAGCCTATGGCTACACCTTC
CASSIGDRAAYGYTF
>-|TRBV5-6|-|TRBJ2-1
TGTGCCAGCAGCCCTCTCCTGGAGAGCAATGAGCAGTTCTTC
CASSPLLESNEQFF
>-|TRBV7-9|-|TRBJ1-4
TGTGCCAGCAGCTTAGGGGGGGAAGCAACTAATGAAAAACTGTTTTTT
CASSLGGEATNEKLFF
>-|TRBV4-3|-|TRBJ2-7
TGCGCCAGCAGCCAAGGGAGGGGGCGATACGAGCAGTACTTC
CASSQGRGRYEQYF
>-|TRBV2|-|TRBJ1-6
TGTGCCAGCAGTGATAGGGCCGGGGGTGGTTCACCCCTCCACTTT
CASSDRAGGGSPLHF
>-|TRBV2|TRBD1|TRBJ2-7
TGTGCCAGCCAGTCTGGGGGACAGGGGTCCTACGAGCAGTACTTC
CASQSGGQGSYEQYF
>-|TRBV15|-|TRBJ1-5
TGTGCCACCAGCAGAGCGGCAGACGATCAGCCCCAGCATTTT
CATSRAADDQPQHF
>-|TRBV5-4|TRBD1|TRBJ2-1
TGTGCCAGCAGCTTGGGAGGGGGCATTCAGTTCTTC
CASSLGGGIQFF
>-|TRBV5-1|-|TRBJ1-1
TGCGCCAGCAGCTCGAACACTGAAGCTTTCTTT
CASSSNTEAFF
>once|TRBV5-4|TRBD1|TRBJ2-5
TGTGCCAGCAGATCGGGACAGGGAGGAGAGACCCAGTACTTC
CASRSGQGGETQYF
>-|TRBV5-6|-|TRBJ2-7
TGTGCCAGCAGCTTGGAGACACGGAAGGGCGAGCAGTACTTC
CASSLETRKGEQYF
>-|TRBV29-1|-|TRBJ1-1
TGCAGCGGAAAGAACACTGAAGCTTTCTTT
CSGKNTEAFF
>-|TRBV6-1|-|TRBJ2-3
TGTGCCAGCAGTTCGACTAGAGTGGGGTCAGATACGCAGTATTTT
CASSSTRVGSDTQYF
>-|TRBV6-5|-|TRBJ1-2
TGTGCCAGCAGTTACGGCGGGGGCGCCGCTTATGGCTACACCTTC
CASSYGGGAAYGYTF
>-|TRBV27|TRBD1|TRBJ1-4
TGTGCCAGCAGCCAGACAGGGGCGATAGCAACTAATGAAAAACTGTTTTTT
CASSQTGAIATNEKLFF
>once|TRBV28|-|TRBJ2-3
TGTGCCAGCAGTCTGGGGCAGAGAACAGATACGCAGTATTTT
CASSLGQRTDTQYF
>-|TRBV4-2|-|TRBJ1-1
TGTGCCAGCAGCCCAAACCGAAGGACAGAGAACACTGAAGCTTTCTTT
CASSPNRRTENTEAFF
>-|TRBV6-5|-|TRBJ2-2
TGTGCCAGCAGCGAGGGTCCAGCGGCCGGGGAGCTGTTTTTT
CASSEGPAAGELFF
>-|TRBV7-9|-|TRBJ1-6
TGTGCCAGCAGCTTGAGAGGCCAGGCGGATAATTCACCCCTCCACTTT
CASSLRGQADNSPLHF
>-|TRBV5-6|TRBD1|TRBJ1-1
TGTGCCAGCAGCTGGGGGACAGGTGAAGCTTTCTTT
CASSWGTGEAFF
>-|TRBV5-1|TRBD1|TRBJ1-6
TGCGCCAGCAGCGACAGGGATAATTCACCCCTCCACTTT
CASSDRDNSPLHF
>-|TRBV4-3|-|TRBJ2-5
TGCGCCAGCAGCCCTAGGAGGGGGGCCTACCAAGAGACCCAGTACTTC
CASSPRRGAYQETQYF
>-|TRBV6-5|-|TRBJ1-2
TGTGCCACAGCGCTCGGCAGGGGAGGAGGCTACACCTTC
CATALGRGGGYTF
>-|TRBV5-4|-|TRBJ1-1
TGTGCCAGCAGCGCCTTAGGGGGGTCTGGCTACACTGAAGCTTTCTTT
CASSALGGSGYTEAFF
>-|TRBV7-6|TRBD2|TRBJ2-3
TGTGCCAGCAGCTTATTGGCTAGCGGGGGGGCAGATACGCAGTATTTT
CASSLLASGGADTQYF
>-|TRBV27|TRBD2|TRBJ2-5
TGTGCCAGCAGCCTGACCGGGACTAGAGGGGAGACCCAGTACTTC
CASSLTGTRGETQYF
>few|TRBV2|TRBD2|TRBJ2-7
TGTGCCAGCATTCGGGGGGGTGAACCCTCCTACGAGCAGTACTTC
CASIRGGEPSYEQYF
>-|TRBV11-2|-|TRBJ1-3
TGTGCCAGCAGCTTGATCGGAAACACCATATATTTT
CASSLIGNTIYF
>-|TRBV27|-|TRBJ1-4
TGTGCCAGCAGTTTGACCGGGACTGAAAAACTGTTTTTT
CASSLTGTEKLFF
>-|TRBV5-4|-|TRBJ1-6
TGTGCCAGCAGCTTGGCGGGACAAGTCAATTCACCCCTCCACTTT
CASSLAGQVNSPLHF
>few|TRBV27|-|TRBJ1-2
TGTGCCAGCAGTTTATCCGGCAGGGCCTACACCTTC
CASSLSGRAYTF
>-|TRBV4-1|-|TRBJ1-1
TGCGCCAGCAGCCAAGGAACCACTGAAGCTTTCTTT
CASSQGTTEAFF
>-|TRBV4-1|-|TRBJ1-2
TGCGCCAGCAGCGACTACTATGGCTACACCTTC
CASSDYYGYTF
>-|TRBV5-1|TRBD1|TRBJ1-4
TGCGCCAGCAGTCGGGACAGCCGGGGTGAAAAACTGTTTTTT
CASSRDSRGEKLFF
>-|TRBV27|-|TRBJ1-2
TGTGCCAGCAGTTTATCGGGAGGGTTGTATGGCTACACCTTC
CASSLSGGLYGYTF
>few|TRBV28|-|TRBJ1-5
TGTGCCAGCAGTCTCCTGGGGCTTAGCAATCAGCCCCAGCATTTT
CASSLLGLSNQPQHF
>-|TRBV9|-|TRBJ2-5
TGTGCCAGCTCAAGGCTCGCGACGGGGGTTGCTGAGACCCAGTACTTC
CASSRLATGVAETQYF
>-|TRBV5-6|-|TRBJ2-5
TGTGCCAGCAGCTTCCAGGGTCGGCAGTACTTC
CASSFQGRQYF
>-|TRBV6-6|-|TRBJ1-2
TGTGCCAGCAGGCGCCTCCGGGGCGCGAACCACTATGGCTACACCTTC
CASRRLRGANHYGYTF
>-|TRBV7-9|-|TRBJ1-4
TGTGCCAGCAGCCCTCAGGGGGAAAAACTGTTTTTT
CASSPQGEKLFF
>-|TRBV5-6|TRBD2|TRBJ2-5
TGTGCCAGCAGCCCCGGTTGGCGGGGGGGCCAAGAGACCCAGTACTTC
CASSPGWRGGQETQYF
>-|TRBV10-3|TRBD2|TRBJ2-3
TGTGCCATCAGTGAGATGGGACTAGGGGACTCGTATTTT
CAISEMGLGDSYF